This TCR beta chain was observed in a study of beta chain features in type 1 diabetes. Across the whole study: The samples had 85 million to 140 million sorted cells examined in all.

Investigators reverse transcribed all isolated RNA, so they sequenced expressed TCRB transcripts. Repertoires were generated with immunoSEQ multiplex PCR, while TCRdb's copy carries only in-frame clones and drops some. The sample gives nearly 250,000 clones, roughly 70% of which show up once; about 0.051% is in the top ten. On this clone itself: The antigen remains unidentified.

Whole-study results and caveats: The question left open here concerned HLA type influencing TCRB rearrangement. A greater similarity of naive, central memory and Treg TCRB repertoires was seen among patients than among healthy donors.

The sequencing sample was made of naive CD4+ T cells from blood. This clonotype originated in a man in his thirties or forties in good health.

CDR3 residues: CASSQGPEGRQETQYF. The DNA for the CDR3 is TGCGCCAGCAGCCAAGGGCCTGAGGGGCGGCAAGAGACCCAGTACTTC. The chain has TRBV4-3 and TRBJ2-5; D may be TRBD1 or TRBD2 (5 bases each). V lost 1 base and J lost 2, with 14 bases in between. This CDR3 spans 16 amino acids. The germline gives CDR1 LGHNA, CDR2 YSLEER.